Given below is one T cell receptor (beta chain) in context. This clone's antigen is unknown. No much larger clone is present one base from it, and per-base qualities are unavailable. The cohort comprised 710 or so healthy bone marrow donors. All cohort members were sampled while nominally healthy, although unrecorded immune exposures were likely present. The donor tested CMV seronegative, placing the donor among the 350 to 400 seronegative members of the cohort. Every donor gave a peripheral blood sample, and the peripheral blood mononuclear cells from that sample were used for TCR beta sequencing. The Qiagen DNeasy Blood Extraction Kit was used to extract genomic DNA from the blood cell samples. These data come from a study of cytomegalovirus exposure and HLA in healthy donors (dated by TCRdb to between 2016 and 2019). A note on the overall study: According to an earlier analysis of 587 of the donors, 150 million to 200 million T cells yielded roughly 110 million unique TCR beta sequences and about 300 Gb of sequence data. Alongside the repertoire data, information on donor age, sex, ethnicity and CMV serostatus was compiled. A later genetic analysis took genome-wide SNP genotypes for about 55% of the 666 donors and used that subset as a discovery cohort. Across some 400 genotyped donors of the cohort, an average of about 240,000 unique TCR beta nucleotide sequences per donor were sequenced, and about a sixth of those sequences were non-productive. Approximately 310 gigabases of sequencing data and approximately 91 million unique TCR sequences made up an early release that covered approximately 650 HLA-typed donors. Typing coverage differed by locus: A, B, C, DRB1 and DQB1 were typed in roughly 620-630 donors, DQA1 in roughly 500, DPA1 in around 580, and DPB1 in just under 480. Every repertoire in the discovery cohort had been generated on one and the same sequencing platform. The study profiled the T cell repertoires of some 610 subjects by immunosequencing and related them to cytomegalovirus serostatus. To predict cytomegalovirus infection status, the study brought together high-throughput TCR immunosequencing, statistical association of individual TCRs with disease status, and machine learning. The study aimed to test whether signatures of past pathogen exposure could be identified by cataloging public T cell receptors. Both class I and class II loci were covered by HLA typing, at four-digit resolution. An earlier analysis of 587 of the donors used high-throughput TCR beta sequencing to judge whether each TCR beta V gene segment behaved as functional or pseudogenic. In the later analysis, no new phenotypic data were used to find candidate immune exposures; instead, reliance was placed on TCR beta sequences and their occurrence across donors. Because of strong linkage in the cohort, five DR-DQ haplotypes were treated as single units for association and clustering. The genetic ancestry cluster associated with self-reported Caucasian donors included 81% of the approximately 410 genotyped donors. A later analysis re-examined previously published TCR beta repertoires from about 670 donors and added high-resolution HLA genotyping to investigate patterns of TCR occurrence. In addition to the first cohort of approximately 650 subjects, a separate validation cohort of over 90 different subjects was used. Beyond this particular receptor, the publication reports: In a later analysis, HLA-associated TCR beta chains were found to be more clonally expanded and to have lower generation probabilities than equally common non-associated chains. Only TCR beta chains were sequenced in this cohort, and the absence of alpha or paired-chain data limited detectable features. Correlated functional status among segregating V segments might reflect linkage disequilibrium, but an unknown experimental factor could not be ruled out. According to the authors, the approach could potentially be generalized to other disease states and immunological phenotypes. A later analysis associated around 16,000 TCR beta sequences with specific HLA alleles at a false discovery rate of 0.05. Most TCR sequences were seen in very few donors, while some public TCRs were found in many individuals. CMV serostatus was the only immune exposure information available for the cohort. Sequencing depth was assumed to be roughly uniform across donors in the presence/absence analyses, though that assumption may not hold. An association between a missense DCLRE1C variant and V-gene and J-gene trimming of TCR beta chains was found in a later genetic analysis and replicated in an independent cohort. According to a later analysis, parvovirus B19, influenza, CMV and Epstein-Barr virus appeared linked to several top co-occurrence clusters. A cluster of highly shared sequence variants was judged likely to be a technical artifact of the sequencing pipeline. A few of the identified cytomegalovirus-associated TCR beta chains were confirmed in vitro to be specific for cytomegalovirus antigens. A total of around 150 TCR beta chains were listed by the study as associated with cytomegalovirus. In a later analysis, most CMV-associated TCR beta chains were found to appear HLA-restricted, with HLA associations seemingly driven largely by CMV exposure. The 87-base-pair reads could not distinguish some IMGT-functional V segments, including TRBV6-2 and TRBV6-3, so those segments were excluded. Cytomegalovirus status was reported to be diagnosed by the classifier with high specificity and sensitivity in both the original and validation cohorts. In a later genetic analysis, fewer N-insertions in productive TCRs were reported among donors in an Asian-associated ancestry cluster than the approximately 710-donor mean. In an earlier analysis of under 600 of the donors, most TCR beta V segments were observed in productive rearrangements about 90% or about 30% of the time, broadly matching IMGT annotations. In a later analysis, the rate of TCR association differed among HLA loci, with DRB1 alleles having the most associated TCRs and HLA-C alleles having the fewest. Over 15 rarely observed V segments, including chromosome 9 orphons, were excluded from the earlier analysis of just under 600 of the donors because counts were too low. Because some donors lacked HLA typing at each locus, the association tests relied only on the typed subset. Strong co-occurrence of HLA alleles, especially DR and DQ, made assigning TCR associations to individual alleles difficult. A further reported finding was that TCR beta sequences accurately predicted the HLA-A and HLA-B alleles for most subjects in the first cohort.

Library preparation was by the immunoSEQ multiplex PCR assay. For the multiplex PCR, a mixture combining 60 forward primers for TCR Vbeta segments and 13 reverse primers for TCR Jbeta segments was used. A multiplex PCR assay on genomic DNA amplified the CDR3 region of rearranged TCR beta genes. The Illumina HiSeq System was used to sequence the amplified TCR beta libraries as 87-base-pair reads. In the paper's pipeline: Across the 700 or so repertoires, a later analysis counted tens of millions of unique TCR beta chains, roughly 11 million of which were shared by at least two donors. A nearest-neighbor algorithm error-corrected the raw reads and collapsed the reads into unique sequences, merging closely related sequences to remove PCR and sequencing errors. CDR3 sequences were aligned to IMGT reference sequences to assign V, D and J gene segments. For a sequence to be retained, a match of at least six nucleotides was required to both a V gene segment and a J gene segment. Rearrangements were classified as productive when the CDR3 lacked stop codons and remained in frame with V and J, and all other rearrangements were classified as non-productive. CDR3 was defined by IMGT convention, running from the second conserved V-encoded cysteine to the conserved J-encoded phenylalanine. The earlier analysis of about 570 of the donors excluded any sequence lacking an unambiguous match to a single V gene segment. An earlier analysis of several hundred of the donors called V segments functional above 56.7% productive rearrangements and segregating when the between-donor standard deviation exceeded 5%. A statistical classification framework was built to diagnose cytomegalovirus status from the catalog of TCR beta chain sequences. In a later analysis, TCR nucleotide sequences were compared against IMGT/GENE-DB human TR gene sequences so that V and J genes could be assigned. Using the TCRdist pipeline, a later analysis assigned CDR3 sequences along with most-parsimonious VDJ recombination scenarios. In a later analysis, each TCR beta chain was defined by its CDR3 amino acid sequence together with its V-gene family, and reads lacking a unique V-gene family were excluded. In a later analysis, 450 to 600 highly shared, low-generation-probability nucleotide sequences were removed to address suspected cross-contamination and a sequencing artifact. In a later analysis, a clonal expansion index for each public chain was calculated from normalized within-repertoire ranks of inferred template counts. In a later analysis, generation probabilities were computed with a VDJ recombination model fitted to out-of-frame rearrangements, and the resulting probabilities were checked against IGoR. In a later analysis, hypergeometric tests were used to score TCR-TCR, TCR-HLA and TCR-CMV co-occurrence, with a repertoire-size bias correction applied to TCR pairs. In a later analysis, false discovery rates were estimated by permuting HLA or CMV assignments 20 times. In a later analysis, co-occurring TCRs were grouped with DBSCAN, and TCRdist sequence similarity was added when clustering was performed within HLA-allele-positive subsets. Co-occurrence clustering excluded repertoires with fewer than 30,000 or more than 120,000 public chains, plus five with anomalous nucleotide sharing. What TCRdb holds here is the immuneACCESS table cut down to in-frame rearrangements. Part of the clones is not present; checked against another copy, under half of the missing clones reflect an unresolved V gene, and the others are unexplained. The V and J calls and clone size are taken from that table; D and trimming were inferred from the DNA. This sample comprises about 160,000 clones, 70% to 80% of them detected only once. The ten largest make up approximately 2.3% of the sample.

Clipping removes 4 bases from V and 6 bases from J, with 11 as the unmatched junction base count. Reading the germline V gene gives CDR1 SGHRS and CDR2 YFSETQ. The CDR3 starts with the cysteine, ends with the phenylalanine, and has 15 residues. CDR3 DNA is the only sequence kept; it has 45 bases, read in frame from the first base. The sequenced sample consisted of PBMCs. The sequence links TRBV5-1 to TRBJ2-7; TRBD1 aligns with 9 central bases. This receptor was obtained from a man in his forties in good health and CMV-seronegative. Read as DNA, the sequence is TGCGCCAGCAGCCCGGGACAGGGAGGGGCCGGCGAGCAGTACTTC. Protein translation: CASSPGQGGAGEQYF.